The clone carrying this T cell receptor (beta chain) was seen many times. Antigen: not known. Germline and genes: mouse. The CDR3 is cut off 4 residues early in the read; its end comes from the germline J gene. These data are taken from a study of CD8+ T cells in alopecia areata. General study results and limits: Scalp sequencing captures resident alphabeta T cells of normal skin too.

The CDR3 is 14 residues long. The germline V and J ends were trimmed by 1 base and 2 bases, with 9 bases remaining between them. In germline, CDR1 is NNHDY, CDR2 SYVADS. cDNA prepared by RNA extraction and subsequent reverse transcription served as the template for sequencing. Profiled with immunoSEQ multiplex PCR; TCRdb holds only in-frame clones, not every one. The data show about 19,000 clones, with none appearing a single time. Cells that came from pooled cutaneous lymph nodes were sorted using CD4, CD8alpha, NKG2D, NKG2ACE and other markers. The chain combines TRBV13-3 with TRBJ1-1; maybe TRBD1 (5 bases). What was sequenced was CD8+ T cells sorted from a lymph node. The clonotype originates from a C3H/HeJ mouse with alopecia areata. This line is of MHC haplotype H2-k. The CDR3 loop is CASSDPGSNTEVFF. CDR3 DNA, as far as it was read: TGTGCCAGCAGTGATCCAGGGTCTAACACA.